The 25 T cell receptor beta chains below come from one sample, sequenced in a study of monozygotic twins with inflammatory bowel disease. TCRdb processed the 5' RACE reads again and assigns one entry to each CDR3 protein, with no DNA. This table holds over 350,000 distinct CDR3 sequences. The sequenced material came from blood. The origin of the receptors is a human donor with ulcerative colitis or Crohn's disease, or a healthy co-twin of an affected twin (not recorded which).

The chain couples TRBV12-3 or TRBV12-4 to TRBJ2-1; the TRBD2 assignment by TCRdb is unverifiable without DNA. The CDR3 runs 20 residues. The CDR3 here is CASTPRGRASGSSSYNEQFF.

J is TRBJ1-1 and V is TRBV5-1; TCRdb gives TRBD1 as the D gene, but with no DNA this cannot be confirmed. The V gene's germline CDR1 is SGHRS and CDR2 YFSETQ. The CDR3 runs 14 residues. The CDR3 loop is CASSLTGTGLGAFF.

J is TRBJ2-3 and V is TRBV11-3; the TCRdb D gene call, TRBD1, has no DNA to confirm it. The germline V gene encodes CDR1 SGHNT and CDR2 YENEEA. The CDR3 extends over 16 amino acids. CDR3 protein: CASSDGTGWSTDTQYF.

CDR3 region: CASRHHRGQPSSGNTIYF. J is TRBJ1-3 and V is TRBV6-1. Germline-derived CDR1 and CDR2 are MNHNS and SASEGT. CDR3 length equals 18 residues.

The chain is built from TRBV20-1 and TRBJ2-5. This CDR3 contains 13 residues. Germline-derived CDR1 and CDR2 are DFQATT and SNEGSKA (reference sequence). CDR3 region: CSASGGYQETQYF.

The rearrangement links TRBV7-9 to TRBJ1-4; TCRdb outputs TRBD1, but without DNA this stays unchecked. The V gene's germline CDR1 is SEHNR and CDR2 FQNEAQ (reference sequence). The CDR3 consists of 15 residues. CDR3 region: CASSRHRGDDEKLFF.

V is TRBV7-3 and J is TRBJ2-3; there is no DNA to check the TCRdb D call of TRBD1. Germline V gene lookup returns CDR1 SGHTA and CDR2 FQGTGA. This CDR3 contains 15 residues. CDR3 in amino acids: CASSSKRGSGHTQYF.

Here the CDR3 reads CASSLDRGKTQYF. The genes are TRBV7-2 and TRBJ2-5; TCRdb's D call, TRBD1, is unchecked because there is no DNA. The germline gives CDR1 SGHTA, CDR2 FQGNSA. The CDR3 is 13 amino acids.

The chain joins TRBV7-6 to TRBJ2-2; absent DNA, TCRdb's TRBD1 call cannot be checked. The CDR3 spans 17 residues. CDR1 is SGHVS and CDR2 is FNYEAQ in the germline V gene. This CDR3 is CASSLGLGQANTGELFF.

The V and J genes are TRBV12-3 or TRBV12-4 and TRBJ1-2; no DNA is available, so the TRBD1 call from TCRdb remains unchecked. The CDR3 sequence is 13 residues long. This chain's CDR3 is CASTTPTNYGYTF.

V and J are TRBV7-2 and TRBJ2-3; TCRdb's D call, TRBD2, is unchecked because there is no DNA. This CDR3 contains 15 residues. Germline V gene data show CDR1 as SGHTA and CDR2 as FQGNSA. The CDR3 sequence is CASSSRDSRTDTQYF.

The CDR3 loop is CASSPRRTGSATNEKLFF. This chain uses TRBV18 with TRBJ1-4; the D call of TRBD1 rests on TCRdb alone, since no DNA is present to check it. Looked up from germline, CDR1 is KGHSH and CDR2 is LQKENI. There are 18 residues in the CDR3.

The CDR3 spells CSALHRDGSPLHF. This chain links TRBV20-1 with TRBJ1-6; there is no DNA to check the TCRdb D call of TRBD1. This CDR3 has 13 residues. CDR1 and CDR2 from the germline V gene are DFQATT and SNEGSKA (reference sequence).

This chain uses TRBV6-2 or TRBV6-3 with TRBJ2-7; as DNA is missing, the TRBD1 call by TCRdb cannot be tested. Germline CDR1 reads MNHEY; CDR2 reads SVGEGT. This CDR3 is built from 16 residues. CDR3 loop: CASSYSIHRTTYEQYF.

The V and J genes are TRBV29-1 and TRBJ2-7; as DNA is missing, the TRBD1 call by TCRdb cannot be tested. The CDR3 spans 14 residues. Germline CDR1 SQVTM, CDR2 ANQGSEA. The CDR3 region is CSAKDRGPSYEQYF.

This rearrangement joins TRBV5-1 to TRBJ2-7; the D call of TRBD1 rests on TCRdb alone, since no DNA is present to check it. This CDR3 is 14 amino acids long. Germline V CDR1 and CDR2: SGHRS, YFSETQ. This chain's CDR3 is CASSLEGSDYEQYF.

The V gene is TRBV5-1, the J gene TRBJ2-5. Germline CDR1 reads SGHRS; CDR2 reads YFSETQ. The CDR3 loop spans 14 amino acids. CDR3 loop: CASSLLLGQETQYF.

CDR3 region: CSGSSGANVLTF. V gene TRBV29-1 combines with J gene TRBJ2-6. The germline V gene encodes CDR1 SQVTM and CDR2 ANQGSEA. The CDR3 consists of 12 residues.

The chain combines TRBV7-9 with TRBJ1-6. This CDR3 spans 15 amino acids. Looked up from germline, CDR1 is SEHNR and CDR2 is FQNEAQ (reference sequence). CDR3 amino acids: CASSLVGGTPSPLHF.

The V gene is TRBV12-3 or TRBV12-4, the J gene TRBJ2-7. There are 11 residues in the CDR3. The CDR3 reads CASRAGYEQYF.

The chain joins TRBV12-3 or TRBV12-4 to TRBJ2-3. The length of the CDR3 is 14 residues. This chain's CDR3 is CAITLLVSTDTQYF.

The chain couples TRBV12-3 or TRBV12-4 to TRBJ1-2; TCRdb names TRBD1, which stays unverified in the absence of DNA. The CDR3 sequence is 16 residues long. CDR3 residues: CASRTDRGFANYGYTF.

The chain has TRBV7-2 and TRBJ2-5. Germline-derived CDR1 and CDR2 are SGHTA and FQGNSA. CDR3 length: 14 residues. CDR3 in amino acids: CASSLAGYRETQYF.

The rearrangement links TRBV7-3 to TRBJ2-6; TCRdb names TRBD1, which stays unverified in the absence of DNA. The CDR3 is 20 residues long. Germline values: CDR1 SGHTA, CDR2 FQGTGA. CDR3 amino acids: CASSLRPGQGALSGANVLTF.

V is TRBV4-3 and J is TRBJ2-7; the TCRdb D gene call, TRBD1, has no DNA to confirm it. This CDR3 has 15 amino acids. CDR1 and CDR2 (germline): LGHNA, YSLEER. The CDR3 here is CASSQDRGQTYEQYF.